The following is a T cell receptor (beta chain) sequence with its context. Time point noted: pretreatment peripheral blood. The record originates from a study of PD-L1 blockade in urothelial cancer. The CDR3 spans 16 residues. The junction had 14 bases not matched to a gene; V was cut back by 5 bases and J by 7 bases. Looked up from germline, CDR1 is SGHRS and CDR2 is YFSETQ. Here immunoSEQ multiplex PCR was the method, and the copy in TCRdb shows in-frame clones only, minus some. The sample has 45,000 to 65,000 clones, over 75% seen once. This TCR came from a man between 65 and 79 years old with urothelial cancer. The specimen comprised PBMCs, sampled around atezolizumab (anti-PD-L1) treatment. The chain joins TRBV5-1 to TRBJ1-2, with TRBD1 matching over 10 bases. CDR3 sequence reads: CASSSTGGAYDGGYTF. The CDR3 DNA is TGCGCCAGCAGTTCGACAGGGGGCGCGTACGACGGTGGCTACACCTTC.